This is a list of T cell receptor beta chains from one sample in a study of shared clonotypes between healthy human individuals. Produced via immunoSEQ multiplex PCR; TCRdb's table is partial and in-frame only. The sample lists approximately 500,000 clones; roughly 80% were seen once. Input material: PBMCs. The receptors were sampled from a woman aged 40 to 50 in good health. Some clones in this sample may be carry-over from other donors' samples. The CDR3 runs from the conserved cysteine through the conserved F or W. The D gene is left open where the match is weak. Size is stated for part of the rows, as once, few or many counts, or as a class when the clone is expanded.

abundance	d_gene	v_gene	j_gene	CDR3nt	CDR3aa
NA	NA	TRBV5-1	TRBJ2-7	TGCTCCAGCAGCTTTCTGTTCGGGACATTCTACGAGCAGTACTTC	CSSSFLFGTFYEQYF
NA	TRBD1	TRBV2	TRBJ2-1	TGTGCCAGCACCCAGGGACAGGGGGTTGGCAATGAGCAGTTCTTC	CASTQGQGVGNEQFF
NA	TRBD1	TRBV18	TRBJ2-2	TGTGCCAGCTCGGACAGGGGCACCGGGGAGCTGTTTTTT	CASSDRGTGELFF
NA	TRBD2	TRBV30	TRBJ2-1	TGTGCCTGCACCGGGACTAGCGGGAGTGTAGGTTCCTACAATGAGCAGTTCTTC	CACTGTSGSVGSYNEQFF
NA	NA	TRBV5-1	TRBJ1-1	TGCGCCAGCAGCTTGTTAGGACCCTCGAACACTGAAGCTTTCTTT	CASSLLGPSNTEAFF
NA	TRBD2	TRBV7-3	TRBJ2-1	TGTGCCAGCAGCCTCTCGACTAGCGGAGAGGGTGAGCAGTTCTTC	CASSLSTSGEGEQFF
NA	NA	TRBV19	TRBJ2-5	TGTGCCAGTAGTTTCGGGCAGGGGGGAGAGACCCAGTACTTC	CASSFGQGGETQYF
NA	NA	TRBV7-2	TRBJ2-1	TGTGCCAGCAGCTTAGCCCCCTACAATGAGCAGTTCTTC	CASSLAPYNEQFF
few	NA	TRBV6-1	TRBJ2-1	TGTGCCAGCAGTGAACGACTAGAAATGCCCAATGAGCAGTTCTTC	CASSERLEMPNEQFF
many	TRBD2	TRBV5-1	TRBJ2-1	TGCGCCAGCAGCTTGGAGGGACTAGCGAGGAATGAGCAGTTCTTC	CASSLEGLARNEQFF
NA	TRBD1	TRBV6-1	TRBJ1-2	TGTGCCAGCAGTGAAGGGCCCGGGACAGGTGACACCTATGGCTACACCTTC	CASSEGPGTGDTYGYTF
NA	TRBD1	TRBV25-1	TRBJ1-2	TGTGCCAGCAGTGTGACAGGGGACTATGGCTACACCTTC	CASSVTGDYGYTF
NA	TRBD1	TRBV29-1	TRBJ2-7	TGCAGCGTTGAAGATAGGAGGACAGGGGTCTACGAGCAGTACTTC	CSVEDRRTGVYEQYF
few	NA	TRBV18	TRBJ2-1	TGTGCCAGCTCCCCTTATATCGGTGATGAGCAGTTCTTC	CASSPYIGDEQFF
NA	NA	TRBV6-5	TRBJ1-2	TGTGCCAGCAGCCCCAGTAACTATGGCTACACCTTC	CASSPSNYGYTF
NA	NA	TRBV5-4	TRBJ2-1	TGTGCCAGCAGCTTGCCGGGACTTTACAATGAGCAGTTCTTC	CASSLPGLYNEQFF
NA	TRBD2	TRBV29-1	TRBJ2-2	TGCAGCGTTGAAGGGCCCTGGGGAGGGCGGGACTCCAGCGGGGAGCTGTTTTTT	CSVEGPWGGRDSSGELFF
NA	NA	TRBV5-4	TRBJ1-5	TGTGCCAGCAGCTTGGACCCGAACCAGCCCCAGCATTTT	CASSLDPNQPQHF
NA	NA	TRBV7-3	TRBJ2-1	TGTGCCAGCAGCAATGACGGAAACAATGAGCAGTTCTTC	CASSNDGNNEQFF
NA	NA	TRBV11-2	TRBJ2-5	TGTGCCAGCACCCCACGGAGGGACGGCGGCCCACCCCAAGAGACCCAGTACTTC	CASTPRRDGGPPQETQYF
NA	NA	TRBV5-1	TRBJ2-7	TGCGCCAGCAGCTTGCAGTTACAGGGAGCCTACGAGCAGTACTTC	CASSLQLQGAYEQYF
many	NA	TRBV27	TRBJ1-6	TGTGCCAGCAGAGGGGTGCCGGATTCACCCCTCCACTTT	CASRGVPDSPLHF
NA	NA	TRBV5-6	TRBJ1-1	TGTGCCAGCAGCTTGGTTCAGGTGACGGGAGTGACTGAAGCTTTCTTT	CASSLVQVTGVTEAFF
NA	TRBD1	TRBV7-9	TRBJ2-3	TGTGCCAGCACCTTACAGGGACAGGGCACAGATACGCAGTATTTT	CASTLQGQGTDTQYF
NA	NA	TRBV19	TRBJ2-2	TGTGCCAGTAGTCCAACGAACACCGGGGAGCTGTTTTTT	CASSPTNTGELFF
once	TRBD2	TRBV5-6	TRBJ2-7	TGTGCCAGCAGCTGGGGGACTAGCGGGCGCTTGGGGCAGTACTTC	CASSWGTSGRLGQYF
NA	NA	TRBV10-3	TRBJ2-5	TGTGCCATCAGTGAAACTGTTGGGGGAGCAGAGACCCAGTACTTC	CAISETVGGAETQYF
NA	NA	TRBV5-1	TRBJ2-3	TGCGCCAGCAGCTTGGACAGGTTTTCGGGGCCGACAGATACGCAGTATTTT	CASSLDRFSGPTDTQYF
many	NA	TRBV10-1	TRBJ1-1	TGCGCCAGCAGCGAAAACATGAACACTGAAGCTTTCTTT	CASSENMNTEAFF